A single sample is the source of the 17 T cell receptor beta chains below, sequenced in a study of shared clonotypes between healthy human individuals. Sequencing used immunoSEQ multiplex PCR; TCRdb keeps in-frame clones, though not all of them. The profile shows a few million clones, roughly 93% of them singletons. Sequencing input: naive CD4+ T cells from PBMCs. Subset denoted: CD45RA+ positively selected. The origin of the receptors is a man between 18 and 29 years old in good health. Some clones in this sample may be carry-over from other donors' samples.

The rearrangement uses TRBV6-1 and TRBJ1-1; TRBD1 matches 8 bases. Looked up from germline, CDR1 is MNHNS and CDR2 is SASEGT. The CDR3 has 14 amino acids. V lost 1 base and J lost 6; bases outside the gene matches: 4. Here the CDR3 DNA reads TGTGCCAGCAGTGAAGGGACAGGGATCCCTGAAGCTTTCTTT. Translating it yields CASSEGTGIPEAFF.

This chain links TRBV2 with TRBJ1-4; 9 bases are a match to TRBD1. Per the germline V gene, CDR1 is SNHLY and CDR2 is FYNNEI. The CDR3 covers 13 residues. The V gene end was trimmed by 8 bases and the J gene end by 8 bases; junction bases not matched to a gene: 6. As DNA, the CDR3 is TGTGCCAGCCGCCCGGGACAGGGAGAAAAACTGTTTTTT. This encodes CASRPGQGEKLFF.

The chain uses TRBV7-9 and TRBJ1-5; D may be TRBD1 (6 bases). V lost 0 bases, J lost 6 bases, and 15 bases lay in between. The CDR3 loop spans 16 amino acids. Germline V lookup: CDR1 SEHNR, CDR2 FQNEAQ (reference sequence). CDR3 sequence (DNA): TGTGCCAGCAGCTTAGCGGGCAGGGGAGGGTCTCAGCCCCAGCATTTT. This codes for CASSLAGRGGSQPQHF.

The rearrangement uses TRBV19 and TRBJ2-5, with 8 bases lining up with TRBD2. The germline V gene has CDR1 LNHDA and CDR2 SQIVND (reference sequence). This CDR3 spans 15 amino acids. J was trimmed by 0 bases and V by 5 bases; bases with no gene match: 5. The CDR3 bases are TGTGCCAGTAGTGGATTAGCGGGATACCAAGAGACCCAGTACTTC. It is translated as CASSGLAGYQETQYF.

The table lists this clone with a count of one. The chain combines TRBV7-9 with TRBJ2-3; the match to TRBD1 covers 7 bases. The length of the CDR3 is 18 residues. V shed 5 bases and J 4 bases; nucleotides not matched to a gene: 18. Looked up from germline, CDR1 is SEHNR and CDR2 is FQNEAQ (reference sequence). The CDR3 region has the DNA TGTGCCAGCAGCCCAAGAGGGACAGCACCTTTCGCAGCAGATACGCAGTATTTT. Translated, it gives CASSPRGTAPFAADTQYF.

The chain couples TRBV2 to TRBJ1-5, with TRBD1 as a possible D gene (5 bases). CDR1 and CDR2 (germline): SNHLY, FYNNEI. There are 13 residues in the CDR3. V was clipped by 10 bases and J by 4 bases, with 14 bases between them. The CDR3 DNA follows: TGTGCCACTTCCGGGACCGAGAATCAGCCCCAGCATTTT. Translating it yields CATSGTENQPQHF.

In this sample, this clone turned up once. The V gene is TRBV28, the J gene TRBJ2-7; D ambiguous. The CDR3 covers 11 residues. V lost 1 base and J 6 bases, leaving 4 bases between the germline ends. CDR1 and CDR2 (germline): MDHEN, SYDVKM. CDR3 sequence reads: CASSLSLEQYF. CDR3 in DNA: TGTGCCAGCAGTTTATCTCTCGAGCAGTACTTC. Supplemented by reference TRBV28 and TRBJ2-7, the full variable domain reads DVKVTQSSRYLVKRTGEKVFLECVQDMDHENMFWYRQDPGLGLRLIYFSYDVKMKEKGDIPEGYSVSREKKERFSLILESASTNQTSMYLCASSLSLEQYFGPGTRLTVT.

The DNA of the CDR3 is TGTGCCAGCAGTTTCAACAGGGTTAGCAATCAGCCCCAGCATTTT. Its protein product is CASSFNRVSNQPQHF. J is TRBJ1-5 and V is TRBV27; perhaps TRBD1 as D (6 bases). Germline V gene lookup returns CDR1 MNHEY and CDR2 SMNVEV (reference sequence). This CDR3 has 15 amino acids. With 3 bases removed from V and 0 bases from J, the gap between germline ends came to 9 bases.

V is TRBV7-8 and J is TRBJ1-5; 9 bases agree with TRBD1. With 0 bases clipped from V and 5 bases from J, the junction kept 2 bases outside the gene matches. The CDR3 sequence is 15 residues long. Germline-derived CDR1 and CDR2 are SGHVS and FQNEAQ. This CDR3 is CASSLADRGYQPQHF. The CDR3 DNA reads as TGTGCCAGCAGCTTAGCGGACAGGGGATATCAGCCCCAGCATTTT.

The table lists this clone with a count of one. The V call is TRBV28, the J call TRBJ1-2; 12 bases fit TRBD1. Unmatched junction bases numbered 11, after V lost 7 bases and J lost 8 bases. Germline V CDR1 and CDR2: MDHEN, SYDVKM. The CDR3 runs to 15 residues. Written as DNA, the CDR3 is TGTGCCAGCATTCCACCGGGACAGGGGGCTCTCGGCTACACCTTC. This gives the protein CASIPPGQGALGYTF.

A note on this clone: One end of the junction does not line up with germline, which may come from a read error. The rearrangement uses TRBV7-2 and TRBJ1-2; no firm D call. The CDR3 spans 12 residues. Germline CDR1 is SGHTA and CDR2 is FQGNSA. Here the CDR3 reads CASSLLTEGPAF. Here the CDR3 DNA reads TGTGCCAGCAGCTTATTAACTGAGGGCCCTGCCTTC.

The rearrangement uses TRBV15 and TRBJ2-3, with a weak D call TRBD1 (6 bases). This CDR3 has 15 residues. Germline values: CDR1 LNHNV, CDR2 YYDKDF (reference sequence). Trimming shortened V by 6 bases and J by 3 bases, and 16 bases separated the two germline ends. CDR3 nucleotides: TGTGCCACCAGTCCCTCGCGAGGGGGAACAGATACGCAGTATTTT. This sequence encodes CATSPSRGGTDTQYF.

This clone was seen a single time. Distinct nucleotide sequences in the sample also encode this CDR3. V and J are TRBV19 and TRBJ2-7; D not certain. The V and J ends lost 1 base and 2 bases respectively, with 6 bases between them. The germline CDR1 and CDR2 sequences are LNHDA and SQIVND (reference sequence). The CDR3 covers 13 residues. The CDR3, as DNA: TGTGCCAGTAGTATAGGCCGGGCCTACGAGCAGTACTTC. This sequence encodes CASSIGRAYEQYF.

This clone was seen more than once but under ten times. The chain carries TRBV7-9 and TRBJ1-1; the match to TRBD1 covers 8 bases. CDR1 and CDR2 (germline): SEHNR, FQNEAQ (reference sequence). Germline trimming cut 5 bases from V and 0 bases from J; bases unmatched to any gene: 2. The CDR3 covers 14 residues. Here the CDR3 reads CASSPTGVNTEAFF. The CDR3 region has the DNA TGTGCCAGCAGCCCGACAGGGGTGAACACTGAAGCTTTCTTT. Full variable domain (rest looked up from reference TRBV7-9 and TRBJ1-1): DTGVSQNPRHKITKRGQNVTFRCDPISEHNRLYWYRQTLGQGPEFLTYFQNEAQLEKSRLLSDRFSAERPKGSFSTLEIQRTEQGDSAMYLCASSPTGVNTEAFFGQGTRLTVV.

This clone occurred once. The chain combines TRBV5-4 with TRBJ1-2, with TRBD1 identical over 10 bases. This CDR3 is 15 amino acids long. J was trimmed by 2 bases and V by 3 bases; bases with no gene match: 4. Germline V gene lookup returns CDR1 SGHNT and CDR2 YYREEE (reference sequence). The CDR3 bases are TGTGCCAGCAGCTCACGGACAGGGGGGAACTATGGCTACACCTTC. Translating it yields CASSSRTGGNYGYTF.

This chain links TRBV7-3 with TRBJ2-7; 8 bases are a match to TRBD1. V lost 1 base to trimming and J lost 5 bases; unmatched junction nucleotides: 10. The CDR3 length is 16 residues. Germline CDR1 SGHTA, CDR2 FQGTGA. In nucleotides, the CDR3 is TGTGCCAGCAGCTTAATGGGGAGGACAGGGTCAAACGAGCAGTACTTC. Translation gives CASSLMGRTGSNEQYF.

The rearrangement joins TRBV11-2 to TRBJ2-7, with D uncertain. Germline CDR1 and CDR2: SGHAT and FQNNGV. V lost 4 bases to trimming and J lost 2 bases, with 15 bases between them. The CDR3 is 15 amino acids. CDR3 sequence reads: CASSSQRVPTYEQYF. The DNA of the CDR3 is TGTGCCAGCAGCTCCCAACGGGTCCCAACCTACGAGCAGTACTTC.